This is a list of T cell receptor beta chains from one sample in a study of T cells in Graves' hyperthyroidism and ophthalmopathy. TCRdb processed the multiplex PCR reads anew with MiXCR; each CDR3 protein has one entry. This table holds 200,000 to 300,000 distinct CDR3 sequences, approximately 23% found once. Sequences were obtained from blood. These receptors were collected from a woman between 40 and 50 years old with Graves' ophthalmopathy. CDR3s include the opening cysteine and the closing phenylalanine or tryptophan.

J | V | CDR3
TRBJ1-1 | TRBV11-1 | CASSPGTPDTEAFF
TRBJ2-5 | TRBV7-2 | CASSVTGFSQETQYF
TRBJ1-2 | TRBV11-1 | CASSSDDDFLTYGYTF
TRBJ1-1 | TRBV30 | CAWSVAEGNTEAFF
TRBJ2-2 | TRBV7-8 | CASSIRDILTGELFF
TRBJ2-7 | TRBV7-2 | CASSLGRAGGYEQYF
TRBJ2-7 | TRBV27 | CASSLIGTSGRADYEQYF
TRBJ2-7 | TRBV20-1 | CSARDRLAGVSYEQYF
TRBJ2-2 | TRBV7-2 | CASRGLAANTGELFF
TRBJ2-2 | TRBV30 | CAWRDTGLNTGELFF
TRBJ2-3 | TRBV2 | CASPSPDSISTDTQYF
TRBJ2-7 | TRBV6-1 | CASSRPSGIVHEQYF
TRBJ1-1 | TRBV15 | CATSSAGILTMNTEAFF
TRBJ1-1 | TRBV20-1 | CSARDPEGPTEAFF
TRBJ2-4 | TRBV20-1 | CSASPGQGGNIQYF